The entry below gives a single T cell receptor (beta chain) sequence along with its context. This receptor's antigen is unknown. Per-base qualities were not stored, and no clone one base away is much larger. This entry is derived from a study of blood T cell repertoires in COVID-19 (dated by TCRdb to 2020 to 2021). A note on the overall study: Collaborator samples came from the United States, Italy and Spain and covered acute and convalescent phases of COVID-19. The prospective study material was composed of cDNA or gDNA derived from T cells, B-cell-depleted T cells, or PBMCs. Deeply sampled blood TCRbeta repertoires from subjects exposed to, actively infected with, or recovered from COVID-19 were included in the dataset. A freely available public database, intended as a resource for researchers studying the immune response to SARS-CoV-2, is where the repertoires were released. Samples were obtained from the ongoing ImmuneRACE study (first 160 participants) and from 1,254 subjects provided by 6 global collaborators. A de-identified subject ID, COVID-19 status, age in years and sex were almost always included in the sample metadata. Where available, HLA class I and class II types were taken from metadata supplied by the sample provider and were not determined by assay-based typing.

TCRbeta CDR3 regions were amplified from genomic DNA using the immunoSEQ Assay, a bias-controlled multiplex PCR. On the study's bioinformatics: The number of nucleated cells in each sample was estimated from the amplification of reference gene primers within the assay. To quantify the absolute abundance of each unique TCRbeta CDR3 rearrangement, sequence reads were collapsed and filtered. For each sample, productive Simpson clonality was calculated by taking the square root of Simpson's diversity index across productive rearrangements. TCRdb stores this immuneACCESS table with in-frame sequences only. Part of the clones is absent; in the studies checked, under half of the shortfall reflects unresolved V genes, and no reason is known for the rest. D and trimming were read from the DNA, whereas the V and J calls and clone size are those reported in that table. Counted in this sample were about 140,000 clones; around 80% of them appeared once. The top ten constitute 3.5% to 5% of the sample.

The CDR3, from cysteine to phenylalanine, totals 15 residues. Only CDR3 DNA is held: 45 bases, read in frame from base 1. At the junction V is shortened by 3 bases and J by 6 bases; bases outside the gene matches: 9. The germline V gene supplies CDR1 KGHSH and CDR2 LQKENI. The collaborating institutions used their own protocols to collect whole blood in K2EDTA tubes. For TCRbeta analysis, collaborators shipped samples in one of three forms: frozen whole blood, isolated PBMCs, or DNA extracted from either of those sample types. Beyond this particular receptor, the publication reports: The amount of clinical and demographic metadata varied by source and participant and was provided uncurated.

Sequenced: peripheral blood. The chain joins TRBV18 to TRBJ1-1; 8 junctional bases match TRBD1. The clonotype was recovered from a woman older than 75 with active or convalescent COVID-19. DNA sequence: TGTGCCAGCTCACCTACAGGGGGTGGGGTTTCTGAAGCTTTCTTT. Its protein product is CASSPTGGGVSEAFF.